The present TCR beta chain was sequenced within a study of cytomegalovirus exposure and HLA in healthy donors. Study-level information: The same platform as the roughly 630 first-cohort repertoires was used for the 130 or so validation repertoires, a later analysis reported. The study's findings and limits: A few CMV-associated chains were confirmed in vitro to be specific for CMV antigens. In the 120 validation repertoires, just under 95% of cluster scores exceeded 0, per a later analysis.

Per germline, CDR1 SGHAT and CDR2 FQNNGV. V lost 5 bases to trimming and J lost 4 bases, with 12 bases between them. The CDR3 has 14 residues. About this clone: Its specificity is not known.

A roughly 120-subject validation cohort, separate from the roughly 680-subject first cohort, supplied the donors. The method was immunoSEQ multiplex PCR; TCRdb's version includes in-frame clones alone and lacks a portion of them. The data hold approximately 90,000 clones, with around 96% observed a single time. The TCR comes from a man aged 18 to 30 in good health and CMV-seronegative. The V call is TRBV11-2, the J call TRBJ1-3, with D possibly being TRBD1 (6 bases). The material sequenced was PBMCs. CDR3 bases: TGTGCCAGCAGCACGGGGGGGCTCGGAAACACCATATATTTT. This translates into CASSTGGLGNTIYF.